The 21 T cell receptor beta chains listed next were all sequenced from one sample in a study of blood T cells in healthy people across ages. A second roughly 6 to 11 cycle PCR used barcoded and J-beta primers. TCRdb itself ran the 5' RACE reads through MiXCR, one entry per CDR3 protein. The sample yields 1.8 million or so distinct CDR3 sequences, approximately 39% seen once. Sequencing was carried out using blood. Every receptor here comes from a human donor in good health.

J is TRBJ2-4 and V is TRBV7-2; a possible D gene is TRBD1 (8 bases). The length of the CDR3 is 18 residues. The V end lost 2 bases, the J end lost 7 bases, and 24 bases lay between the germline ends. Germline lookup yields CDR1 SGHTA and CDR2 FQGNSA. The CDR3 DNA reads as TGTGCCAGCAGCTTATTTCCTGGTGGCGTACAGGGGGGGAACATTCAGTACTTC. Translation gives CASSLFPGGVQGGNIQYF. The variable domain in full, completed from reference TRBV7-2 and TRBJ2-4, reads GAGVSQSPSNKVTEKGKDVELRCDPISGHTALYWYRQSLGQGLEFLIYFQGNSAPDKSGLPSDRFSAERTGGSVSTLTIQRTQQEDSAVYLCASSLFPGGVQGGNIQYFGAGTRLSVL.

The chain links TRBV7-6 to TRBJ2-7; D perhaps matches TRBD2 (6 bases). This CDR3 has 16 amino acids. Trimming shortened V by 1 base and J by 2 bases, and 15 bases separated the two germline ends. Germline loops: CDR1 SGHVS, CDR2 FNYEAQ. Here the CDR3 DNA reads TGTGCCAGCAGCTTAGGGACGGCAGGGAGGACCTACGAGCAGTACTTC. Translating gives CASSLGTAGRTYEQYF.

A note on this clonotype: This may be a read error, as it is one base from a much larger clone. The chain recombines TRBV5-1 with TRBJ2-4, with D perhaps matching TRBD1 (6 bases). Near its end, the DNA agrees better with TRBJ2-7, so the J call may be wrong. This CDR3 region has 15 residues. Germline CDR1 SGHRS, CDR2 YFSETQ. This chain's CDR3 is CASSLSRTELYEQYF. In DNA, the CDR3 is TGCGCCAGCAGCCTGTCCCGGACAGAACTCTACGAGCAGTACTTC.

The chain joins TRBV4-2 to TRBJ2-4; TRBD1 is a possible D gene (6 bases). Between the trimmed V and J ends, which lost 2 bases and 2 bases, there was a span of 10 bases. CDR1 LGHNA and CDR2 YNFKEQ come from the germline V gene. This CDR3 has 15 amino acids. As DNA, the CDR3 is TGTGCCAGCAGCCAACTACAGGGCCCCAAAAACATTCAGTACTTC. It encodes CASSQLQGPKNIQYF.

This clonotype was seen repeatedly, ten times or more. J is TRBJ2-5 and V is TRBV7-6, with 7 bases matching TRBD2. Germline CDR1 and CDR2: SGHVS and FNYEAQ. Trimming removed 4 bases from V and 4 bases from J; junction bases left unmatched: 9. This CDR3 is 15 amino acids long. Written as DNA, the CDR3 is TGTGCCAGCAGCTCGGGAGCGGGGTCTGGAGAGACCCAGTACTTC. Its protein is CASSSGAGSGETQYF.

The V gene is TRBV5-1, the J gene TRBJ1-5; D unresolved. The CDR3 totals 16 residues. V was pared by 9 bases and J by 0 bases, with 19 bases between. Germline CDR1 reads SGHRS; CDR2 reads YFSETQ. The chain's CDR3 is CAIEVGSGRSNQPQHF. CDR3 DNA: TGCGCCATAGAAGTAGGGAGTGGACGTAGCAATCAGCCCCAGCATTTT.

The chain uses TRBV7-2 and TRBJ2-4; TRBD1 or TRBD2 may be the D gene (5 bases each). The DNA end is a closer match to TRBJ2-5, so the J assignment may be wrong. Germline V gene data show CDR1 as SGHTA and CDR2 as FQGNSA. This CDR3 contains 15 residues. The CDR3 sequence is CASSLAYGAGETQYF. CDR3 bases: TGTGCCAGCAGCTTAGCTTACGGGGCTGGGGAGACCCAGTACTTC.

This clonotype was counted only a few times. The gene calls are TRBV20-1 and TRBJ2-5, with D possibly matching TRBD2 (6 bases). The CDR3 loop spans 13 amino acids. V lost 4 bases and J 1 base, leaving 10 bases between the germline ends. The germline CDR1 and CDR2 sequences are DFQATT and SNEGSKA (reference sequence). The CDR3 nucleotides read TGCAGTGCTACCGGGGGTGGCCAAGAGACCCAGTACTTC. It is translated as CSATGGGQETQYF.

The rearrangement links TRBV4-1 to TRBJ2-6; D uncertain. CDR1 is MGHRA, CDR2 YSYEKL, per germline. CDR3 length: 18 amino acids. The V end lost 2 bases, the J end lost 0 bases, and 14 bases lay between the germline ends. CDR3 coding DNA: TGCGCCAGCAGCCAATTTTTACAGACGTACTCTGGGGCCAACGTCCTGACTTTC. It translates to CASSQFLQTYSGANVLTF.

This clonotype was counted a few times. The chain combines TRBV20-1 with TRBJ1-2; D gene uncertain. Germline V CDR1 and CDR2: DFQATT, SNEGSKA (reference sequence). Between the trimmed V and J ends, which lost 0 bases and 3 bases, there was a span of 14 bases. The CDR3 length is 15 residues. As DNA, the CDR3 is TGCAGTGCTAGAGATCCGGAGTGGTACGACTATGGCTACACCTTC. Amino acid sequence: CSARDPEWYDYGYTF.

The CDR3 region has the DNA TGCAGTGCTTGGCGGGGGGCACCCTACGAGCAGTACTTC. Encoded protein: CSAWRGAPYEQYF. The V and J genes are TRBV20-1 and TRBJ2-7, with TRBD2 identical over 8 bases. Germline CDR1 reads DFQATT; CDR2 reads SNEGSKA (reference sequence). V was pared by 5 bases and J by 2 bases, with 5 bases of the junction left unmatched. The CDR3 sequence is 13 residues long.

The CDR3 loop is CASSWGPGGTEAFF. The DNA of the CDR3 is TGCGCCAGCAGCTGGGGACCAGGGGGCACTGAAGCTTTCTTT. V gene TRBV5-1 combines with J gene TRBJ1-1, with 7 bases fitting TRBD1. The germline V gene encodes CDR1 SGHRS and CDR2 YFSETQ. CDR3 length: 14 amino acids. V gave up 3 bases and J gave up 4 bases; unmatched junction bases: 6. Looking up the rest from reference TRBV5-1 and TRBJ1-1 gives the full variable domain: KAGVTQTPRYLIKTRGQQVTLSCSPISGHRSVSWYQQTPGQGLQFLFEYFSETQRNKGNFPGRFSGRQFSNSRSEMNVSTLELGDSALYLCASSWGPGGTEAFFGQGTRLTVV.

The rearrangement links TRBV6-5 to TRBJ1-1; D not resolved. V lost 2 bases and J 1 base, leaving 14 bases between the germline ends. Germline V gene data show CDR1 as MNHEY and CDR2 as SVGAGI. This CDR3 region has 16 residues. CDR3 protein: CASSYGQEVKNTEAFF. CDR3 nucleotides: TGTGCCAGCAGTTACGGGCAGGAGGTCAAGAACACTGAAGCTTTCTTT.

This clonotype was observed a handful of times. CDR3 sequence: CASSWGPGAGYGYTF. The CDR3 DNA reads as TGCGCCAGCAGCTGGGGGCCAGGGGCCGGCTATGGCTACACCTTC. This rearrangement joins TRBV5-1 to TRBJ1-2; maybe TRBD1 (6 bases). Trimming removed 3 bases from V and 4 bases from J, with 16 bases in between. Germline CDR1 is SGHRS and CDR2 is YFSETQ. This CDR3 has 15 residues.

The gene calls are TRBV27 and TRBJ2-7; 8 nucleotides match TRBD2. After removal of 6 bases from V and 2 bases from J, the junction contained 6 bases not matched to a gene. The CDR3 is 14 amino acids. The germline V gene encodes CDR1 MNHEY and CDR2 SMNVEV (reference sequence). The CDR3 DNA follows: TGTGCCAGCAGCGGAGCGGGGGTTCCCTACGAGCAGTACTTC. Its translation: CASSGAGVPYEQYF.

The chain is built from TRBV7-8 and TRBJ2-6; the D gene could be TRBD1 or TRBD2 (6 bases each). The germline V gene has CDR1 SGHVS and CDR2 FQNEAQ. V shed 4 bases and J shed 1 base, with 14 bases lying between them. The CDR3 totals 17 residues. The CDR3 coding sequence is TGTGCCAGCAGCTCATGGGGGCGGGGTTCTGGGGCCAACGTCCTGACTTTC. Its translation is CASSSWGRGSGANVLTF. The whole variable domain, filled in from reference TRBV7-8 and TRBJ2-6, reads GAGVSQSPRYKVAKRGQDVALRCDPISGHVSLFWYQQALGQGPEFLTYFQNEAQLDKSGLPSDRFFAERPEGSVSTLKIQRTQQEDSAVYLCASSSWGRGSGANVLTFGAGSRLTVL.

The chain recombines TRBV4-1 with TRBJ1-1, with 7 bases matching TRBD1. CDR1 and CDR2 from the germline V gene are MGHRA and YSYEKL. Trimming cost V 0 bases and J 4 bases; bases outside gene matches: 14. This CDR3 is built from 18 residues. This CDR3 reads CASSQDWRQGVKGTEAFF. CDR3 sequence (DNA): TGCGCCAGCAGCCAAGATTGGAGACAGGGAGTTAAGGGCACTGAAGCTTTCTTT.

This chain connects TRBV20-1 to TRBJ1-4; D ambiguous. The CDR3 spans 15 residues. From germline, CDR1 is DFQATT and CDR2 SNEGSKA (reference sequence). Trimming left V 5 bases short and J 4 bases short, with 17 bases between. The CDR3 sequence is CSAPRAGIFNEKLFF. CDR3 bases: TGCAGTGCTCCCCGAGCCGGGATATTTAATGAAAAACTGTTTTTT.

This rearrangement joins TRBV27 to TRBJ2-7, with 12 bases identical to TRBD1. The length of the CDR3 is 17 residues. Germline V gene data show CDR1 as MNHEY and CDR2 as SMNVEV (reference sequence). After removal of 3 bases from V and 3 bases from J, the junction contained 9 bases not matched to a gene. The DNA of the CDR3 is TGTGCCAGCAGTTTGAGTGCCGGGACAGGGGGCCGCTACGAGCAGTACTTC. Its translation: CASSLSAGTGGRYEQYF.

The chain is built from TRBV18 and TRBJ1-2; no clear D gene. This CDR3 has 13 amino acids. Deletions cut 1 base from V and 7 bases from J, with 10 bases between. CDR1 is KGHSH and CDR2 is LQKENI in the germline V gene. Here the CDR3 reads CASSPRTESGYTF. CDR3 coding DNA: TGTGCCAGCTCACCACGAACAGAGAGTGGCTACACCTTC.

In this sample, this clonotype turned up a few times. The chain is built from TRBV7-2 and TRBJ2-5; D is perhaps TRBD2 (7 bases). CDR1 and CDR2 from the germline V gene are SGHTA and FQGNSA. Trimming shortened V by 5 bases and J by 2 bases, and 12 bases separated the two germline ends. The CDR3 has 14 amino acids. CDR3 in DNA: TGTGCCAGCAGCATAGGGGGGGAGCAAGAGACCCAGTACTTC. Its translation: CASSIGGEQETQYF.